This TCR beta chain derives from a study of long-term antiretroviral therapy in people with HIV. An immunoSEQ assay, version v3.0, was performed at survey level. The table came from immunoSEQ multiplex PCR; TCRdb's copy has only in-frame clones and leaves some out. Seen here are around 17,000 clones, approximately 73% observed once, and the top ten hold around 16%. CDR1 and CDR2 (germline): LNHDA, SQIVND (reference sequence). Germline trimming cut 10 bases from V and 4 bases from J; bases unmatched to any gene: 6. There are 13 residues in the CDR3. This clone has only a few counts. The TCR comes from a woman in her forties or fifties with HIV. The J gene is TRBJ2-1, the V gene TRBV19; TRBD2 matches at 8 bases. The source material was unsorted PBMCs, sampled about 2.5 years before starting antiretroviral therapy. The DNA for the CDR3 is TGTGCCACAGCGGGGGCCCTATACAATGAGCAGTTCTTC. This translates into CATAGALYNEQFF.